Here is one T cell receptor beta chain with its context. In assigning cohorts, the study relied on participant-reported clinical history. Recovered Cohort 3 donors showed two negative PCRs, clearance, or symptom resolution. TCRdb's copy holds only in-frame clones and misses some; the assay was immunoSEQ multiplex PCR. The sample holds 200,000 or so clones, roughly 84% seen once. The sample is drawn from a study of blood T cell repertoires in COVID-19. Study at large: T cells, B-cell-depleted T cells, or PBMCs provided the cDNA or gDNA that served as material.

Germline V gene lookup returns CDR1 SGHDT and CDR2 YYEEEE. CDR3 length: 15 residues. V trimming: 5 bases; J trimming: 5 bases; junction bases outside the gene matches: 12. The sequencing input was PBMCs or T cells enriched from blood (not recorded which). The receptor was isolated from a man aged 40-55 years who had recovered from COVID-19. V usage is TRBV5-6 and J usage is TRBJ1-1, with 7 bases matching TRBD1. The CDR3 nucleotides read TGTGCCAGCAGTAGGGGGGACAGACTTGGGACTGAAGCTTTCTTT. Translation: CASSRGDRLGTEAFF.